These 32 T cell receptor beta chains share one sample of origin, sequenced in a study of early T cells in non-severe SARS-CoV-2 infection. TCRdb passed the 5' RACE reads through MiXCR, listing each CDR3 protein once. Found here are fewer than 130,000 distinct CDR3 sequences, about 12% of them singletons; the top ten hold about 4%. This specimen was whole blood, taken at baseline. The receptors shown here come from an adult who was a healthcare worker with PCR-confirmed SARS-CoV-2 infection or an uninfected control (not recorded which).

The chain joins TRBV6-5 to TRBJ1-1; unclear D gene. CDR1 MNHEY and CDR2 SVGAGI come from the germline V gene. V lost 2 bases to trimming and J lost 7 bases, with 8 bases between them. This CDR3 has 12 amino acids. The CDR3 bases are TGTGCCAGCAGTTACCGCACTGGTGAAGCTTTCTTT. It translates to CASSYRTGEAFF.

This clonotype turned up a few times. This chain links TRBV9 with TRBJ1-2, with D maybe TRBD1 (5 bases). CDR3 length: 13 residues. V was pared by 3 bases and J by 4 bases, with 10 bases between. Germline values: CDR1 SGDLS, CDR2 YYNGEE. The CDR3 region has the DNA TGTGCCAGCAGCGGCGACAGATCCTATGGCTACACCTTC. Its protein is CASSGDRSYGYTF.

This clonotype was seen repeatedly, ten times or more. The CDR3 spells CASSTRTGPSWDEQFF. Here the CDR3 DNA reads TGTGCCAGCAGCACCAGAACAGGGCCCTCCTGGGATGAGCAGTTCTTC. V usage is TRBV7-3 and J usage is TRBJ2-1, with D possibly TRBD1 on 6 matching bases. Trimming took 5 bases from V and 8 from J, leaving 22 bases between them. Germline CDR1 and CDR2: SGHTA and FQGTGA. The CDR3 contains 16 residues.

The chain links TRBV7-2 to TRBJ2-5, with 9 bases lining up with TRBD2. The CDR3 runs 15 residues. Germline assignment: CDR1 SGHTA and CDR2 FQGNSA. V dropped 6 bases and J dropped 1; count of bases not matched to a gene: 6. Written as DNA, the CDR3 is TGTGCCAGCAGTTACAATAGCGGGGGCCAAGAGACCCAGTACTTC. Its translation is CASSYNSGGQETQYF.

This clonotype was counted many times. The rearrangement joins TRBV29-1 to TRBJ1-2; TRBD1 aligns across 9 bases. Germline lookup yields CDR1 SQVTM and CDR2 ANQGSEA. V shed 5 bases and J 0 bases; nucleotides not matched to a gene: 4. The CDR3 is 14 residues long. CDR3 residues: CSVWTGVTNYGYTF. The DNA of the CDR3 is TGCAGCGTTTGGACAGGGGTGACTAACTATGGCTACACCTTC.

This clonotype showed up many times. The CDR3 nucleotides read TGTGCCAGTAGCCCCCGGGACAGCGGGAACATTCAGTACTTC. Amino acids: CASSPRDSGNIQYF. The V and J genes are TRBV19 and TRBJ2-4, with D possibly matching TRBD1 (7 bases). The CDR3 extends over 14 amino acids. From germline, CDR1 is LNHDA and CDR2 SQIVND (reference sequence). V dropped 6 bases and J dropped 7 bases, with 16 bases sitting between them.

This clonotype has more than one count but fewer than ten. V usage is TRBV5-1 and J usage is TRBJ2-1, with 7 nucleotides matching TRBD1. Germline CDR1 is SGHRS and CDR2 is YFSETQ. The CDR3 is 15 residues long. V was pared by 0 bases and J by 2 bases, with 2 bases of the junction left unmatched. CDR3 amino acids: CASSLADRAYNEQFF. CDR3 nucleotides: TGCGCCAGCAGCTTGGCCGACAGGGCCTACAATGAGCAGTTCTTC. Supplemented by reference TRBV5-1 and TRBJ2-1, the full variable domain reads KAGVTQTPRYLIKTRGQQVTLSCSPISGHRSVSWYQQTPGQGLQFLFEYFSETQRNKGNFPGRFSGRQFSNSRSEMNVSTLELGDSALYLCASSLADRAYNEQFFGPGTRLTVL.

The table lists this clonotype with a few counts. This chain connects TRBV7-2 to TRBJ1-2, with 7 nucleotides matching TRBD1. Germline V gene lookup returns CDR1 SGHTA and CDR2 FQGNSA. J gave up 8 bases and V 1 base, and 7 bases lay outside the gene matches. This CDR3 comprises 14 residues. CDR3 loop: CASSLDEGAEGYTF. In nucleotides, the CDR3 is TGTGCCAGCAGCTTAGATGAGGGGGCGGAGGGCTACACCTTC.

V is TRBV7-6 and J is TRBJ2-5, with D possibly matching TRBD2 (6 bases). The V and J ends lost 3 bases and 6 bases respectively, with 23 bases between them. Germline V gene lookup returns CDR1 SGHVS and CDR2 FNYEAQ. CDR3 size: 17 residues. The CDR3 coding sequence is TGTGCCAGCAGCTTTGGTTCTGGCGGAGGGTCCGGAAAGACCCAGTACTTC. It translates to CASSFGSGGGSGKTQYF. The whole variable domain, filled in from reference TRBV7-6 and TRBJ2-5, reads GAGVSQSPRYKVTKRGQDVALRCDPISGHVSLYWYRQALGQGPEFLTYFNYEAQQDKSGLPNDRFSAERPEGSISTLTIQRTEQRDSAMYRCASSFGSGGGSGKTQYFGPGTRLLVL.

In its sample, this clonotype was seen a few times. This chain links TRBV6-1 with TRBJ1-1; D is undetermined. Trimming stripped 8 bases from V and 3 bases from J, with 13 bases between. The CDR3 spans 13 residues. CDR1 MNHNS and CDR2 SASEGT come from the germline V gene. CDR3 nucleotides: TGTGCCAGCCAGTTGACAACTTACACTGAAGCTTTCTTT. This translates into CASQLTTYTEAFF.

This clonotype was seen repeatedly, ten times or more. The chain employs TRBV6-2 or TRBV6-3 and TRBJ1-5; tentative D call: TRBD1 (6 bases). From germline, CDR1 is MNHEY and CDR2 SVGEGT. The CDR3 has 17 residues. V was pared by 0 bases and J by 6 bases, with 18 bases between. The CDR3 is CASSYSPARGPLQPQHF. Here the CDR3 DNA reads TGTGCCAGCAGTTACTCTCCCGCCAGGGGTCCCCTTCAGCCCCAGCATTTT.

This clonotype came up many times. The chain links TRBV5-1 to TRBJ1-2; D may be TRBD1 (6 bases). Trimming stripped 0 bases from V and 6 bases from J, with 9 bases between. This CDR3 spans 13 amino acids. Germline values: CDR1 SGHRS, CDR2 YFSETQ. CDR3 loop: CASSLEGGHGYTF. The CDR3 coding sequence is TGCGCCAGCAGCTTGGAGGGGGGCCATGGCTACACCTTC.

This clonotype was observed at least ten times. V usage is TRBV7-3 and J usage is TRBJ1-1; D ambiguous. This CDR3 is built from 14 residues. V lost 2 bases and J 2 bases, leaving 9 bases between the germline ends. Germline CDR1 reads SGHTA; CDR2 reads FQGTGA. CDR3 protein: CASSLGHSNTEAFF. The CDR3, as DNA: TGTGCCAGCAGCTTAGGTCACAGCAACACTGAAGCTTTCTTT.

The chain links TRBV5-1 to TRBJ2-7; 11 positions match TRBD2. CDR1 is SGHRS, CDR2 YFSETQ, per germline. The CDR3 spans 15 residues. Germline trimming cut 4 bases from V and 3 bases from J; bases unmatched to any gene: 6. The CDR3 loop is CASSALAGEIYEQYF. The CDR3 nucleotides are TGCGCCAGCAGCGCACTAGCGGGGGAAATCTACGAGCAGTACTTC.

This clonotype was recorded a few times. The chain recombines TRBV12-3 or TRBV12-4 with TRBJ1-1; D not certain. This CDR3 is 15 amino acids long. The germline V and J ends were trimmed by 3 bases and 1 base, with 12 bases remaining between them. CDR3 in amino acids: CASSFVGRANTEAFF. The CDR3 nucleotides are TGTGCCAGCAGTTTTGTAGGTCGGGCGAACACTGAAGCTTTCTTT.

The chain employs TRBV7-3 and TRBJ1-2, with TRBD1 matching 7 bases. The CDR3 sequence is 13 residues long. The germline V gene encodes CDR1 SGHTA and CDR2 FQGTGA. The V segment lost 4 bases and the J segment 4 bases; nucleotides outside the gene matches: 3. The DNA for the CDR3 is TGTGCCAGCAGCTCAACAGGGGTCTATGGCTACACCTTC. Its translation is CASSSTGVYGYTF.

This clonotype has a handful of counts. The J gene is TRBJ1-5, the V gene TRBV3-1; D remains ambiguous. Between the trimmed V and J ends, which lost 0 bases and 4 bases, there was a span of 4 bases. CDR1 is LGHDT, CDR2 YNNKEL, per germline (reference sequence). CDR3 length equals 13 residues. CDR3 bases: TGTGCCAGCAGCCAAGACTTTAATCAGCCCCAGCATTTT. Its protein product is CASSQDFNQPQHF. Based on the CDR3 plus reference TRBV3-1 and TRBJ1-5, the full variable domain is DTAVSQTPKYLVTQMGNDKSIKCEQNLGHDTMYWYKQDSKKFLKIMFSYNNKELIINETVPNRFSPKSPDKAHLNLHINSLELGDSAVYFCASSQDFNQPQHFGDGTRLSIL.

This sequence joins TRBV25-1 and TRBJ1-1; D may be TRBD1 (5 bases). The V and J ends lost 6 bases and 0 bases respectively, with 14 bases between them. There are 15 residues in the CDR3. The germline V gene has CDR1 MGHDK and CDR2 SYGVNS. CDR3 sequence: CASRNQGGLNTEAFF. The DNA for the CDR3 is TGTGCCAGCAGGAACCAGGGAGGTTTGAACACTGAAGCTTTCTTT. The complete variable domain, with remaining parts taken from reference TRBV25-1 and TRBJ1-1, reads EADIYQTPRYLVIGTGKKITLECSQTMGHDKMYWYQQDPGMELHLIHYSYGVNSTEKGDLSSESTVSRIRTEHFPLTLESARPSHTSQYLCASRNQGGLNTEAFFGQGTRLTVV.

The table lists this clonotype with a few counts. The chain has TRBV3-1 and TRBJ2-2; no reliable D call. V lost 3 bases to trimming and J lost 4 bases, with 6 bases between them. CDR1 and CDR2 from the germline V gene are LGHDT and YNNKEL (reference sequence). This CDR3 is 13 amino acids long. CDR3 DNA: TGTGCCAGCAGCCATTTAAGCACCGGGGAGCTGTTTTTT. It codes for CASSHLSTGELFF.

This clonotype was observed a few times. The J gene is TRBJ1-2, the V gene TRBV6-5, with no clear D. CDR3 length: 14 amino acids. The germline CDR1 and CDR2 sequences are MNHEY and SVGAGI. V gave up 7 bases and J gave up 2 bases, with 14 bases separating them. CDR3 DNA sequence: TGTGCCAGCACTTTGGCAGGCAGAAACTATGGCTACACCTTC. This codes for CASTLAGRNYGYTF.

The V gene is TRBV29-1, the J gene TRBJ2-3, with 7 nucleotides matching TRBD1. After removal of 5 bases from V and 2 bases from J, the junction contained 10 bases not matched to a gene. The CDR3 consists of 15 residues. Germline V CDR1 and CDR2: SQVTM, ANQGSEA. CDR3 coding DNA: TGCAGCGTTCCTACCCACAGGGGTCTCACAGATACGCAGTATTTT. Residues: CSVPTHRGLTDTQYF.

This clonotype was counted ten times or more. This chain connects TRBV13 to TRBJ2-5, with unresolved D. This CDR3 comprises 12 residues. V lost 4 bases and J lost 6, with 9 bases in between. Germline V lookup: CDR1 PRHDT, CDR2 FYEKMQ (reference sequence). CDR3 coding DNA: TGTGCCAGCAGCTCTCTGGGTCAGACCCAGTACTTC. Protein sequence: CASSSLGQTQYF.

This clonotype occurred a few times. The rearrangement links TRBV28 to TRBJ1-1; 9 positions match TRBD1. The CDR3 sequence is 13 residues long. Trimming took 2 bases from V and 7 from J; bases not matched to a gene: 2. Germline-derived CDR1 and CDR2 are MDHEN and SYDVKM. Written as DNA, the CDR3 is TGTGCCAGCAGTTTAACGACAGGGGGTGAAGCTTTCTTT. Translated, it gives CASSLTTGGEAFF.

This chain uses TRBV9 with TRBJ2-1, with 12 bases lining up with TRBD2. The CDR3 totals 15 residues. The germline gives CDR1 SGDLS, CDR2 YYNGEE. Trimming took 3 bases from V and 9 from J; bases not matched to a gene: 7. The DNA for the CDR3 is TGTGCCAGCAGCGGGTCTAGCGGGGGGGCTTTTGAGCAGTTCTTC. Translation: CASSGSSGGAFEQFF.

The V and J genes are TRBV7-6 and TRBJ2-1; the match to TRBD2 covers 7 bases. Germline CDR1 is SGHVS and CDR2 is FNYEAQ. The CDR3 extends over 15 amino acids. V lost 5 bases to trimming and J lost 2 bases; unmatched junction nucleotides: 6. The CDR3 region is CASSLSGATYNEQFF. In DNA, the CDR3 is TGTGCCAGCAGCCTGAGCGGGGCGACCTACAATGAGCAGTTCTTC.

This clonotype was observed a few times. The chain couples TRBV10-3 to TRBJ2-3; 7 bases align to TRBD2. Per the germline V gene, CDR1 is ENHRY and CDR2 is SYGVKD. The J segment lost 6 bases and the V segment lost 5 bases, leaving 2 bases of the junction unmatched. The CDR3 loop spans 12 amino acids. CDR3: CAISTGGDTQYF. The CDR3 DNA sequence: TGTGCCATCAGTACCGGGGGGGATACGCAGTATTTT.

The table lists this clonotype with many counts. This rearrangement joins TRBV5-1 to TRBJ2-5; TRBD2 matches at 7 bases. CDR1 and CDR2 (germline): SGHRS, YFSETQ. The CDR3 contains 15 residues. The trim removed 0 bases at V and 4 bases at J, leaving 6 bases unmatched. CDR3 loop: CASSLDSSGGETQYF. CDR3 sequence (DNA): TGCGCCAGCAGCTTGGACTCTAGCGGAGGAGAGACCCAGTACTTC. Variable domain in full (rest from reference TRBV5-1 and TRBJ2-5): KAGVTQTPRYLIKTRGQQVTLSCSPISGHRSVSWYQQTPGQGLQFLFEYFSETQRNKGNFPGRFSGRQFSNSRSEMNVSTLELGDSALYLCASSLDSSGGETQYFGPGTRLLVL.

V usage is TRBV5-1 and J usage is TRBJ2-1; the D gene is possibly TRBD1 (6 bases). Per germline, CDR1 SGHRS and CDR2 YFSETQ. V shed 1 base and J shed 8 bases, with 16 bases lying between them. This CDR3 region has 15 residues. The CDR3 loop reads CASSLWAGDLDEQFF. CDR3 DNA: TGCGCCAGCAGCTTGTGGGCAGGGGATCTCGATGAGCAGTTCTTC.

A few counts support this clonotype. CDR3 amino acids: CASSVDRLASPLHF. The CDR3 DNA sequence: TGTGCCAGCAGTGTTGACAGGCTTGCTTCACCCCTCCACTTT. The rearrangement links TRBV2 to TRBJ1-6, with a weak D call TRBD1 (6 bases). CDR1 and CDR2 (germline): SNHLY, FYNNEI. This CDR3 has 14 amino acids. Trimming cost V 4 bases and J 9 bases, with 13 bases left between them.

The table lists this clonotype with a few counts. CDR3 region: CASSQGTARRAFF. Here the CDR3 DNA reads TGCGCCAGCAGCCAAGGGACAGCAAGGAGAGCTTTCTTT. The V call is TRBV4-1, the J call TRBJ1-1; D is possibly TRBD1 (6 bases). Per the germline V gene, CDR1 is MGHRA and CDR2 is YSYEKL. The length of the CDR3 is 13 residues. V shed 1 base and J shed 10 bases, with 13 bases lying between them.

The CDR3 sequence: CASSQEPRGRGKNIQYF. CDR3 DNA: TGCGCCAGCAGCCAAGAACCCCGCGGGAGAGGCAAAAACATTCAGTACTTC. The chain joins TRBV4-1 to TRBJ2-4, with TRBD2 matching 7 bases. The V gene end was trimmed by 0 bases and the J gene end by 3 bases; junction bases not matched to a gene: 8. Germline lookup yields CDR1 MGHRA and CDR2 YSYEKL. This CDR3 contains 17 residues.

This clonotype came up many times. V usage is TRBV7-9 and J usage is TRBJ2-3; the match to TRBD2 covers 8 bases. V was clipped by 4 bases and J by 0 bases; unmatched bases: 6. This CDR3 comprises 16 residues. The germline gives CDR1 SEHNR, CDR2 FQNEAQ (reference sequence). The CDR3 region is CASSSGGGRSTDTQYF. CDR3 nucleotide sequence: TGTGCCAGCAGCTCCGGGGGCGGGAGGAGCACAGATACGCAGTATTTT.